One and the same sample provided the 6 T cell receptor beta chains below, sequenced in a study of blood T cell repertoires in COVID-19 (dated by TCRdb to the early 2020s). The method was the immunoSEQ multiplex PCR assay. TCRdb took this table from immuneACCESS and kept in-frame rearrangements with V and J called. Such tables lack part of the clones; where checked against another copy, unresolved V genes explain under half of the gap, and the rest is unexplained. This sample is represented by about 320,000 clones; about 91% of them were singletons. The biggest ten clones account for about 8.9% of the sample. What was sequenced was PBMCs or T cells enriched from blood (not recorded which). All receptors derive from a woman aged 18 to 35 who had recovered from COVID-19.

The chain couples TRBV7-2 to TRBJ2-3, with TRBD2 matching 8 bases. After removal of 5 bases from V and 4 bases from J, the junction contained 14 bases not matched to a gene. From germline, CDR1 is SGHTA and CDR2 FQGNSA. This CDR3 is 17 amino acids long. The DNA for the CDR3 is TGTGCCAGCAGCATCAGGGGTTTGCGGGAGGTCCCAGATACGCAGTATTTT. As protein: CASSIRGLREVPDTQYF.

The chain employs TRBV25-1 and TRBJ1-2, with TRBD1 identical over 8 bases. Per germline, CDR1 MGHDK and CDR2 SYGVNS. J was trimmed by 4 bases and V by 4 bases; bases with no gene match: 5. The length of the CDR3 is 14 residues. The CDR3 protein is CASSAGQAVYGYTF. The CDR3 region has the DNA TGTGCCAGCAGTGCGGGACAGGCCGTCTATGGCTACACCTTC.

The chain has TRBV7-8 and TRBJ2-3, with TRBD2 matching over 7 bases. The CDR3 has 15 residues. Per the germline V gene, CDR1 is SGHVS and CDR2 is FQNEAQ. Trimming removed 5 bases from V and 6 bases from J; junction bases left unmatched: 11. CDR3 in amino acids: CASSPGGRVGDTQYF. The CDR3 DNA reads TGTGCCAGCAGCCCGGGAGGTCGGGTCGGGGATACGCAGTATTTT.

The chain has TRBV7-8 and TRBJ2-7; 7 bases map to TRBD1. This CDR3 spans 14 amino acids. V shed 5 bases, J shed 7 bases, and the junction held 11 bases outside the gene matches. Germline V gene sequence: CDR1 SGHVS, CDR2 FQNEAQ. The CDR3 protein is CASSRGTGAGEQYF. As DNA, the CDR3 is TGTGCCAGCAGCAGAGGTACAGGGGCCGGGGAGCAGTACTTC.

The rearrangement uses TRBV28 and TRBJ1-5, with TRBD1 as a possible D gene (6 bases). V was trimmed by 4 bases and J by 7 bases, leaving 14 bases between them. The CDR3 is 14 amino acids. Looked up from germline, CDR1 is MDHEN and CDR2 is SYDVKM. CDR3 nucleotides: TGTGCCAGCAGTTCACACAGGGAGGGACAGCCCCAGCATTTT. This gives the protein CASSSHREGQPQHF.

This sequence joins TRBV23-1 and TRBJ2-7; D remains unclear. TRBV23-1 is an ORF for which the function is uncertain. This CDR3 has 14 residues. Trimming took 2 bases from V and 2 from J, leaving 10 bases between them. The CDR3 region is CASSQETNPYEQYF. The CDR3 DNA reads as TGCGCCAGCAGTCAAGAGACAAACCCCTACGAGCAGTACTTC.